The 6 T cell receptor beta chains in this list originate from one sample, sequenced in a study of shared clonotypes between healthy human individuals. The repertoire was sequenced with immunoSEQ multiplex PCR; TCRdb's copy has only in-frame clones and lacks some. The sample holds 1 million to 1.3 million clones, approximately 80% seen once. Input material: memory CD4+ T cells from PBMCs. As to subset: CD45RA-negative fraction. Receptors originate from a man between 18 and 35 years old in good health. Some clones in this sample may be carry-over from other donors' samples.

The gene calls are TRBV2 and TRBJ2-7, with D hard to call. In germline, CDR1 is SNHLY, CDR2 FYNNEI. Trimming left V 4 bases short and J 7 bases short, with 8 bases between. The CDR3 length is 11 residues. CDR3 DNA sequence: TGTGCCAGCAGTGTGGGAAGTGAGCAGTACTTC. This sequence encodes CASSVGSEQYF.

The chain uses TRBV4-2 and TRBJ2-3, with TRBD2 matching over 9 bases. This CDR3 comprises 16 residues. The J segment lost 6 bases and the V segment lost 3 bases, leaving 10 bases of the junction unmatched. Germline V gene data show CDR1 as LGHNA and CDR2 as YNFKEQ. The CDR3 DNA reads TGTGCCAGCAGCCAGCCAATAGCGGGAGCCGAGGATACGCAGTATTTT. Translated, it gives CASSQPIAGAEDTQYF.

As DNA, the CDR3 is TGTGCCAGCAGTCTCGACAGGGGGGCCGGGGAGCTGTTTTTT. This encodes CASSLDRGAGELFF. The rearrangement joins TRBV2 to TRBJ2-2; 9 bases fit TRBD1. CDR1 and CDR2 from the germline V gene are SNHLY and FYNNEI. This CDR3 comprises 14 residues. V trimming: 5 bases; J trimming: 6 bases; junction bases outside the gene matches: 4.

Comments on this clone: The identical CDR3 is also encoded by other nucleotide sequences in the sample. The genes are TRBV6-6 and TRBJ2-1; 9 bases match TRBD1. The CDR3 runs 13 residues. V trimming: 5 bases; J trimming: 5 bases; junction bases outside the gene matches: 1. Germline V CDR1 and CDR2: MNHNY, SVGAGI (reference sequence). This CDR3 is CASSRTGDNEQFF. CDR3 DNA: TGTGCCAGCAGTAGGACAGGGGACAATGAGCAGTTCTTC.

The chain uses TRBV6-1 and TRBJ1-5; D gene ambiguous. With 8 bases removed from V and 6 bases from J, the gap between germline ends came to 14 bases. This CDR3 spans 13 amino acids. Looked up from germline, CDR1 is MNHNS and CDR2 is SASEGT. DNA for the CDR3: TGTGCCAGCTCTGGCCAAAGCGGTCAGCCCCAGCATTTT. This gives the protein CASSGQSGQPQHF.

This clone occurred a few times. The J gene is TRBJ1-5, the V gene TRBV7-2; D gene unclear. There are 14 residues in the CDR3. Looked up from germline, CDR1 is SGHTA and CDR2 is FQGNSA. V shed 0 bases and J shed 9 bases, with 12 bases lying between them. Written as DNA, the CDR3 is TGTGCCAGCAGCTTAGCTGGCGGAGCGGGGCCCCAGCATTTT. It translates to CASSLAGGAGPQHF.